Below, 32 T cell receptor beta chains from the same sample are listed, as sequenced in a study of OX40 agonist ivuxolimab in advanced cancers. TCRdb's table, derived via immunoSEQ multiplex PCR, lists solely in-frame clones and lacks some. The sample records tens of thousands of clones, around 81% being singletons. The sample here was CD4+ or CD8+ T cells sorted from blood, taken in a trial of the OX40 agonist ivuxolimab. The receptors were gathered from an adult with an advanced solid tumor such as melanoma, head and neck, liver or kidney cancer.

The chain couples TRBV7-8 to TRBJ2-3, with 11 positions matching TRBD2. The V segment lost 2 bases and the J segment 4 bases; nucleotides outside the gene matches: 5. The CDR3 consists of 16 residues. CDR1 and CDR2 from the germline V gene are SGHVS and FQNEAQ. DNA of the CDR3: TGTGCCAGCAGCTTACATAGCGGGAGGGCCCCAGATACGCAGTATTTT. Translating gives CASSLHSGRAPDTQYF.

This rearrangement joins TRBV5-8 to TRBJ2-1; the D is unclear. The CDR3 extends over 12 amino acids. CDR1 and CDR2 (germline): SGHTS, YDEGEE. V was shortened by 2 bases and J by 0 bases, with 0 bases between the two germline ends. This chain's CDR3 is CASSFSYNEQFF. The CDR3 bases are TGTGCCAGCAGCTTCTCCTACAATGAGCAGTTCTTC.

The genes are TRBV25-1 and TRBJ2-1; the D gene is possibly TRBD2 (6 bases). The CDR3 has 15 residues. Between the trimmed V and J ends, which lost 6 bases and 5 bases, there was a span of 17 bases. The germline gives CDR1 MGHDK, CDR2 SYGVNS. CDR3 DNA: TGTGCCAGCAGCGCACGGGGAGGAGGGCACAATGAGCAGTTCTTC. Amino acid sequence: CASSARGGGHNEQFF.

This sequence joins TRBV29-1 and TRBJ2-2; 8 bases agree with TRBD1. Germline loops: CDR1 SQVTM, CDR2 ANQGSEA. Germline trimming cut 0 bases from V and 6 bases from J; bases unmatched to any gene: 3. The CDR3 sequence is 14 residues long. CDR3 sequence reads: CSVEDPDRAGELFF. CDR3 coding DNA: TGCAGCGTTGAAGATCCGGACAGGGCCGGGGAGCTGTTTTTT.

The gene calls are TRBV9 and TRBJ2-1, with 9 bases that match TRBD2. CDR3 length: 16 residues. Per the germline V gene, CDR1 is SGDLS and CDR2 is YYNGEE. Trimming at V came to 4 bases and at J to 5 bases, leaving 10 bases not matched to a gene. This CDR3 is CASSPGGSGGNNEQFF. The CDR3, as DNA: TGTGCCAGCAGCCCCGGTGGGAGCGGGGGGAACAATGAGCAGTTCTTC.

This sequence joins TRBV7-9 and TRBJ2-6; D unclear. V was clipped by 6 bases and J by 4 bases, with 13 bases between them. CDR1 and CDR2 from the germline V gene are SEHNR and FQNEAQ (reference sequence). The length of the CDR3 is 15 residues. CDR3 region: CASRKSGLGANVLTF. The CDR3 region has the DNA TGTGCCAGCAGAAAAAGTGGGTTGGGGGCCAACGTCCTGACTTTC.

The V call is TRBV9, the J call TRBJ2-1; no reliable D call. Germline CDR1 is SGDLS and CDR2 is YYNGEE. This CDR3 contains 13 residues. Trimming removed 0 bases from V and 2 bases from J, with 3 bases in between. Written as DNA, the CDR3 is TGTGCCAGCAGCGTAGGGGCCTACAATGAGCAGTTCTTC. This translates into CASSVGAYNEQFF.

This clone turned up a few times. The chain employs TRBV5-6 and TRBJ2-7; tentative D call: TRBD2 (5 bases). Germline V gives CDR1 SGHDT, CDR2 YYEEEE. V was clipped by 0 bases and J by 6 bases, with 10 bases between them. The CDR3 spans 13 residues. CDR3 sequence: CASSLGGGLEQYF. Written as DNA, the CDR3 is TGTGCCAGCAGCTTGGGTGGCGGGCTCGAGCAGTACTTC.

The rearrangement uses TRBV5-1 and TRBJ1-4; TRBD1 is a possible D gene (5 bases). The CDR3 runs to 13 residues. From germline, CDR1 is SGHRS and CDR2 YFSETQ. V lost 8 bases and J 8 bases, leaving 16 bases between the germline ends. The CDR3 DNA follows: TGCGCCAGGAAGAGGGGCTTTCGGGAAAAACTGTTTTTT. This sequence encodes CARKRGFREKLFF.

The chain carries TRBV7-2 and TRBJ2-6; D gene ambiguous. CDR1 is SGHTA, CDR2 FQGNSA, per germline. With 4 bases removed from V and 0 bases from J, the gap between germline ends came to 13 bases. CDR3 length: 17 amino acids. CDR3: CASSSLDVFSGANVLTF. The DNA for the CDR3 is TGTGCCAGCAGCTCCCTGGACGTTTTCTCTGGGGCCAACGTCCTGACTTTC.

The chain couples TRBV28 to TRBJ1-1; TRBD1 agrees at 7 bases. Germline values: CDR1 MDHEN, CDR2 SYDVKM. V gave up 4 bases and J gave up 2 bases; unmatched junction bases: 7. This CDR3 comprises 15 residues. CDR3 nucleotides: TGTGCCAGCAGTTCGGGGGGACAGATAAACACTGAAGCTTTCTTT. Protein: CASSSGGQINTEAFF.

The gene calls are TRBV7-6 and TRBJ2-2; 8 bases are a match to TRBD2. Trimming removed 3 bases from V and 2 bases from J; junction bases left unmatched: 5. CDR3 length: 16 amino acids. CDR1 and CDR2 from the germline V gene are SGHVS and FNYEAQ. CDR3 in amino acids: CASSFPTSANTGELFF. As DNA, the CDR3 is TGTGCCAGCAGCTTCCCGACTAGCGCTAACACCGGGGAGCTGTTTTTT.

This clone is a singleton in its sample. The gene calls are TRBV7-9 and TRBJ1-2; D not resolved. The CDR3 is 16 residues long. Germline V lookup: CDR1 SEHNR, CDR2 FQNEAQ (reference sequence). V lost 5 bases and J 2 bases, leaving 18 bases between the germline ends. CDR3 protein: CASSPPGSGSNYGYTF. As DNA, the CDR3 is TGTGCCAGCAGCCCCCCGGGTTCTGGCTCGAACTATGGCTACACCTTC.

The chain uses TRBV27 and TRBJ1-5; 8 nucleotides match TRBD1. With V trimmed by 2 bases and J by 10 bases, 16 bases remained unmatched. The CDR3 has 17 residues. Per germline, CDR1 MNHEY and CDR2 SMNVEV (reference sequence). The CDR3 is CASSLNYGTGLASPQHF. CDR3 sequence (DNA): TGTGCCAGCAGTTTAAATTATGGGACAGGCCTAGCTTCTCCCCAGCATTTT.

V gene TRBV7-3 combines with J gene TRBJ2-1, with 10 bases matching TRBD2. V was pared by 5 bases and J by 9 bases, with 1 base of the junction left unmatched. The V gene's germline CDR1 is SGHTA and CDR2 FQGTGA. There are 12 residues in the CDR3. This chain's CDR3 is CASSPSGSEQFF. In DNA, the CDR3 is TGTGCCAGCAGCCCTAGCGGGAGTGAGCAGTTCTTC. The complete variable domain, with remaining parts taken from reference TRBV7-3 and TRBJ2-1, reads GAGVSQTPSNKVTEKGKYVELRCDPISGHTALYWYRQSLGQGPEFLIYFQGTGAADDSGLPNDRFFAVRPEGSVSTLKIQRTERGDSAVYLCASSPSGSEQFFGPGTRLTVL.

The rearrangement joins TRBV5-1 to TRBJ2-5, with 10 bases lining up with TRBD2. The CDR3 is 14 amino acids. Germline CDR1 SGHRS, CDR2 YFSETQ. After removal of 2 bases from V and 3 bases from J, the junction contained 1 base not matched to a gene. Written as DNA, the CDR3 is TGCGCCAGCAGCTTCGGACTAGCGGAAGAGACCCAGTACTTC. Residues: CASSFGLAEETQYF.

This chain joins TRBV27 and TRBJ1-4, with TRBD1 matching over 8 bases. The V gene end was trimmed by 2 bases and the J gene end by 7 bases; junction bases not matched to a gene: 3. Germline-derived CDR1 and CDR2 are MNHEY and SMNVEV (reference sequence). The CDR3 spans 14 residues. The CDR3: CASSLQGAGEKLFF. CDR3 bases: TGTGCCAGCAGTTTACAGGGGGCCGGTGAAAAACTGTTTTTT.

The chain recombines TRBV11-2 with TRBJ1-4, with a possible D match to TRBD1 (6 bases). This CDR3 is built from 14 residues. The V gene lost 0 bases and the J gene lost 8 bases, with 10 bases spanning the gap. CDR1 and CDR2 from the germline V gene are SGHAT and FQNNGV. This CDR3 is CASSLDVGTEKLFF. The CDR3, as DNA: TGTGCCAGCAGCTTAGATGTGGGGACAGAAAAACTGTTTTTT.

This chain connects TRBV28 to TRBJ2-7; D is undetermined. The germline CDR1 and CDR2 sequences are MDHEN and SYDVKM. This CDR3 has 13 residues. Deletions cut 0 bases from V and 2 bases from J, with 5 bases between. Here the CDR3 reads CASSLWTTYEQYF. The CDR3, as DNA: TGTGCCAGCAGTTTATGGACGACCTACGAGCAGTACTTC.

The CDR3 DNA reads as TGCAGCGTTGAAGTCACCGGGGAGCTGTTTTTT. Translation: CSVEVTGELFF. V usage is TRBV29-1 and J usage is TRBJ2-2; D unclear. The CDR3 runs to 11 residues. V was clipped by 1 base and J by 4 bases, with 1 base between them. CDR1 is SQVTM and CDR2 is ANQGSEA in the germline V gene.

As regards this clone: Distinct nucleotide sequences in the sample also encode this CDR3. The chain carries TRBV6-4 and TRBJ2-2, with D possibly being TRBD2 (6 bases). CDR3 size: 16 residues. With 8 bases removed from V and 6 bases from J, the gap between germline ends came to 22 bases. Germline loops: CDR1 MRHNA, CDR2 SNTAGT. The CDR3 DNA reads as TGTGCCAGCGGGGAGAATGCGGGGAAAGGTGCCGGGGAGCTGTTTTTT. Translated: CASGENAGKGAGELFF.

This clone is labeled as medium-sized (0.01 to 0.1%). The chain links TRBV5-6 to TRBJ2-1, with a possible D match to TRBD1 (6 bases). The CDR3 sequence is 16 residues long. Germline assignment: CDR1 SGHDT and CDR2 YYEEEE. Trimming removed 5 bases from V and 1 base from J, with 16 bases in between. DNA of the CDR3: TGTGCCAGCAGTGACCAACAGGGTGGATCCTACAATGAGCAGTTCTTC. Translated: CASSDQQGGSYNEQFF. Drawing the rest from reference TRBV5-6 and TRBJ2-1, the complete variable domain is DAGVTQSPTHLIKTRGQQVTLRCSPKSGHDTVSWYQQALGQGPQFIFQYYEEEERQRGNFPDRFSGHQFPNYSSELNVNALLLGDSALYLCASSDQQGGSYNEQFFGPGTRLTVL.

The sample holds one count of this clone. V gene TRBV4-2 combines with J gene TRBJ1-2; perhaps TRBD1 as D (5 bases). The length of the CDR3 is 15 residues. Per germline, CDR1 LGHNA and CDR2 YNFKEQ. Trimming shortened V by 7 bases and J by 3 bases, and 18 bases separated the two germline ends. CDR3 loop: CASTLSGRGDYGYTF. In DNA form, the CDR3 reads TGTGCCAGCACCCTTTCCGGCCGGGGGGACTATGGCTACACCTTC.

The chain combines TRBV9 with TRBJ2-7, with 7 bases matching TRBD1. Germline V gene lookup returns CDR1 SGDLS and CDR2 YYNGEE. After removal of 0 bases from V and 2 bases from J, the junction contained 2 bases not matched to a gene. The CDR3 is made up of 14 amino acids. Here the CDR3 reads CASSVGTGAYEQYF. The CDR3 DNA reads as TGTGCCAGCAGCGTAGGTACAGGGGCCTACGAGCAGTACTTC.

The table lists this clone with a count of one. The genes are TRBV6-5 and TRBJ1-5; D might be TRBD1 (5 bases). The ends were cut back, 8 bases at V and 4 bases at J, with 15 bases in the middle. CDR3 length equals 14 residues. Germline CDR1 reads MNHEY; CDR2 reads SVGAGI. In nucleotides, the CDR3 is TGTGCCAGCCGACAGCCACTAGCGAATCAGCCCCAGCATTTT. Encoded protein: CASRQPLANQPQHF.

The CDR3 sequence is CAILRGNYGYTF. CDR3 sequence (DNA): TGTGCCATCCTCCGGGGTAACTATGGCTACACCTTC. The rearrangement links TRBV6-1 to TRBJ1-2; D remains unclear. The V and J ends lost 10 bases and 1 base respectively, with 10 bases between them. This CDR3 contains 12 residues. Germline-derived CDR1 and CDR2 are MNHNS and SASEGT.

This chain links TRBV5-1 with TRBJ2-1; 10 bases fit TRBD2. V lost 0 bases, J lost 6 bases, and 6 bases stayed unmatched. Germline loops: CDR1 SGHRS, CDR2 YFSETQ. This CDR3 contains 16 residues. CDR3 bases: TGCGCCAGCAGCTTGGTGCTAGCGGGAGAAAGCAATGAGCAGTTCTTC. As protein: CASSLVLAGESNEQFF.

DNA of the CDR3: TGCGCCAGCAGCTTGTTGGCCACAGATACGCAGTATTTT. Translated, it gives CASSLLATDTQYF. This chain links TRBV5-1 with TRBJ2-3, with D hard to call. This CDR3 is built from 13 residues. CDR1 and CDR2 from the germline V gene are SGHRS and YFSETQ. The V gene lost 1 base and the J gene lost 2 bases, with 5 bases spanning the gap.

The chain joins TRBV7-2 to TRBJ2-3; D remains unclear. V shed 1 base and J shed 6 bases, with 11 bases lying between them. CDR3 length: 14 amino acids. The germline V gene encodes CDR1 SGHTA and CDR2 FQGNSA. CDR3 DNA: TGTGCCAGCAGCTTAGAACAGTTACTGGATACGCAGTATTTT. Translated, it gives CASSLEQLLDTQYF.

This clone was seen only once. The gene calls are TRBV7-7 and TRBJ2-1; 12 nucleotides agree with TRBD2. CDR3 length: 14 residues. V was clipped by 1 base and J by 8 bases; unmatched bases: 0. Germline-derived CDR1 and CDR2 are SSHAT and FNYEAQ (reference sequence). CDR3 coding DNA: TGTGCCAGCAGCTTAGGACTAGCGGGAGATGAGCAGTTCTTC. Its protein product is CASSLGLAGDEQFF.

This clone occurred once. The chain joins TRBV4-3 to TRBJ2-2; 8 bases are shared with TRBD1. J lost 4 bases, V lost 2 bases, and 3 bases had no gene match. Germline V gene sequence: CDR1 LGHNA, CDR2 YSLEER. This CDR3 has 15 residues. The CDR3 DNA is TGCGCCAGCAGCCAATGGACAGGGAGCACCGGGGAGCTGTTTTTT. Its translation is CASSQWTGSTGELFF.

The V gene is TRBV5-1, the J gene TRBJ2-6, with D possibly matching TRBD2 (5 bases). The V end was cut by 1 base, the J end by 0 bases, with 14 bases between. The CDR3 sequence is 18 residues long. Germline assignment: CDR1 SGHRS and CDR2 YFSETQ. In DNA, the CDR3 is TGCGCCAGCAGCTTGTACGCGGGTTCCGCCTCTGGGGCCAACGTCCTGACTTTC. It translates to CASSLYAGSASGANVLTF.